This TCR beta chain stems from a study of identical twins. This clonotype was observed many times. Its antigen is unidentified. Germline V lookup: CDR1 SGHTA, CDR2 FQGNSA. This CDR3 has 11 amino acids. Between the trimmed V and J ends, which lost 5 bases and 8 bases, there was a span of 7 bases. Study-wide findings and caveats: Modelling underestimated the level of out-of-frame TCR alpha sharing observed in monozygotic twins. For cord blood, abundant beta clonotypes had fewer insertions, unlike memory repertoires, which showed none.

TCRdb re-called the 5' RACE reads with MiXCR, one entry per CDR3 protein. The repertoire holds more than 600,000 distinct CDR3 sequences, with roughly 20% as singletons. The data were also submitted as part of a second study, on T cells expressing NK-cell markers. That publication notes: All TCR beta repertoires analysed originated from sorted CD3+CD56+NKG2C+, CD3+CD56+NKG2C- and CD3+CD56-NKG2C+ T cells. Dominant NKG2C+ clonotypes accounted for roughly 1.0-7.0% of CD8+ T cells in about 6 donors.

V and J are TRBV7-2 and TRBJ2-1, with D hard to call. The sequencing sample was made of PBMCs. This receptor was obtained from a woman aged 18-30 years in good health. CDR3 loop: CASSKFYEQFF. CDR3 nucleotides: TGTGCCAGCAGCAAGTTCTATGAGCAGTTCTTC.